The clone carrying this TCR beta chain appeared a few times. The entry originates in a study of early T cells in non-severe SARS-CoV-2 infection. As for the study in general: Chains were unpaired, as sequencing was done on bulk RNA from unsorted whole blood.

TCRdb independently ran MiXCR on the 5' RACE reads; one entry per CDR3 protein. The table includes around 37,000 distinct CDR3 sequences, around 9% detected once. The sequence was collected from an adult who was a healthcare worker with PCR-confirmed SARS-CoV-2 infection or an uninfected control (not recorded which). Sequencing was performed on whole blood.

The CDR3 protein is CASSLAPTGYETQYF. The CDR3, as DNA: TGTGCCAGCAGCTTAGCCCCAACAGGGTATGAGACCCAGTACTTC. The chain joins TRBV11-1 to TRBJ2-5, with D perhaps TRBD1 (6 bases). The length of the CDR3 is 15 residues. Germline CDR1 SGHAT, CDR2 FQDESV (reference sequence). Trimming took 0 bases from V and 5 from J, leaving 13 bases between them.